This TCR beta chain is drawn from a study of T cells after posttransplantation cyclophosphamide. Study-level results: Tissue-infiltrating T cells from skin or gut overlapped little with blood T cells. Recipient CMV seropositivity and CMV reactivation strongly tracked TRB clonality.

Sequencing used immunoSEQ multiplex PCR; TCRdb keeps in-frame clones, though not all of them. The sample shows around 15,000 clones, approximately 81% of them seen only once. Sampled 1 year posttransplant, controls received myeloablative marrow transplants, methotrexate and a calcineurin inhibitor. About this clone itself: The antigen is unknown.

The sample was PBMCs, taken around 410 days after allogeneic stem cell transplant with calcineurin inhibitor and methotrexate. The receptor's source is a young adult male patient who received an allogeneic stem cell transplant from an unrelated donor, was CMV-positive, and had acute and chronic GVHD. Some T cells may be the graft donor's.

The CDR3 DNA reads as TGTGCCAGCAGCTTGGCCCGGGCAGGGGTTCAGTACTTC. Translated, it gives CASSLARAGVQYF. This chain joins TRBV5-4 and TRBJ2-7; the D gene is possibly TRBD1 (6 bases). Germline V gives CDR1 SGHNT, CDR2 YYREEE (reference sequence). This CDR3 comprises 13 residues. Trimming cost V 0 bases and J 10 bases, with 14 bases left between them.